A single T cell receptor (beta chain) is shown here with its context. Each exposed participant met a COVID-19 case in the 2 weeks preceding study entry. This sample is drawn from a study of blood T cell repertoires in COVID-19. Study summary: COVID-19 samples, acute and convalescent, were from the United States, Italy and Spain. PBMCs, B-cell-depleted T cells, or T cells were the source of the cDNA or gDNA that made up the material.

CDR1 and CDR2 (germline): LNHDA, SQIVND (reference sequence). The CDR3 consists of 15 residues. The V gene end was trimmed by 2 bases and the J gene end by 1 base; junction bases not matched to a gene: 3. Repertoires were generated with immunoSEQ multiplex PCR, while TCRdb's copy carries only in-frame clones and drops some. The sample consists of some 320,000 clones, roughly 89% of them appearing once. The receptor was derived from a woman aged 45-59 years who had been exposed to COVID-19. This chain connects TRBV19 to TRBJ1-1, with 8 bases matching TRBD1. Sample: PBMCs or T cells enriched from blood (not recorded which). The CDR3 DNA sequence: TGTGCCAGTAGTATATCGGACAGGGCGAACACTGAAGCTTTCTTT. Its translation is CASSISDRANTEAFF.